Here is one T cell receptor beta chain with its context. Its specificity is not known. These data belong to a study of OX40 agonist ivuxolimab in advanced cancers. Study-level points and caveats: Dose levels from 0.1 to 3.0 mg/kg saw CD4+ and CD8+ blood T cells expand clonally by week 6.

Produced via immunoSEQ multiplex PCR; TCRdb's table is partial and in-frame only. The sample has about 83,000 clones, 90% to 95% seen once. This CDR3 contains 17 residues. Trimming took 3 bases from V and 2 from J; bases not matched to a gene: 10. In germline, CDR1 is SGHNT, CDR2 YENEEA. The clonotype was recovered from an adult with an advanced solid tumor such as melanoma, head and neck, liver or kidney cancer. V is TRBV11-3 and J is TRBJ2-1; 7 bases map to TRBD1. Sequenced material: CD4+ or CD8+ T cells sorted from blood, taken in a trial of the OX40 agonist ivuxolimab. The CDR3 nucleotides are TGTGCCAGCAGCTTGAACCGGGACAGCCGAACCTACAATGAGCAGTTCTTC. It is translated as CASSLNRDSRTYNEQFF. The full variable domain, its missing parts supplied by reference TRBV11-3 and TRBJ2-1, is EAGVVQSPRYKIIEKKQPVAFWCNPISGHNTLYWYLQNLGQGPELLIRYENEEAVDDSQLPKDRFSAERLKGVDSTLKIQPAELGDSAVYLCASSLNRDSRTYNEQFFGPGTRLTVL.